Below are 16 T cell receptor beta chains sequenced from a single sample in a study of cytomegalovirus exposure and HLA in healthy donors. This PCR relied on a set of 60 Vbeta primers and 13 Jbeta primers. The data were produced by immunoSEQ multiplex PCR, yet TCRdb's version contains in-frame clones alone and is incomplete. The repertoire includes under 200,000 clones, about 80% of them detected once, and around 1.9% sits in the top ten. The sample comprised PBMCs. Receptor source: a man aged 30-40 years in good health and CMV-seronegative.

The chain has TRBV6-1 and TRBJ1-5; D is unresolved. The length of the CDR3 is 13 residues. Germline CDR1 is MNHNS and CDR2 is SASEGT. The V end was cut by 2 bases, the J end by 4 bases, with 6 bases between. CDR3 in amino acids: CASSEQTNQPQHF. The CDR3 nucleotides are TGTGCCAGCAGTGAACAGACTAATCAGCCCCAGCATTTT.

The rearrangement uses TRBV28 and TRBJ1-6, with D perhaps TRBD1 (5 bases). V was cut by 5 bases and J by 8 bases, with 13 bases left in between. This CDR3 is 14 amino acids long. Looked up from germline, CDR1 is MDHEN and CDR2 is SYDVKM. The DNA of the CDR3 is TGTGCCAGCAGTGGCGGCCGGGGGGATTCACCCCTCCACTTT. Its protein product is CASSGGRGDSPLHF.

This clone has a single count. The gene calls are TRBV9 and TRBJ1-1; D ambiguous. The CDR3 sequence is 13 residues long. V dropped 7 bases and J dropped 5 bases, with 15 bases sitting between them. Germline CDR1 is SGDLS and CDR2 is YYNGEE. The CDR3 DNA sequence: TGTGCCAGCGGTGAGTCTTCGCGGACTGAAGCTTTCTTT. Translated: CASGESSRTEAFF.

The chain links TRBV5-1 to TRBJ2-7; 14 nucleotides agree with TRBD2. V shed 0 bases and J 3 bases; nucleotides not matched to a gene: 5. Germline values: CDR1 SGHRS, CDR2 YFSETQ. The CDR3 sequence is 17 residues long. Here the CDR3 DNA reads TGCGCCAGCAGCTTGGCCCCTGGGACTAGCGGGAGCTACGAGCAGTACTTC. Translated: CASSLAPGTSGSYEQYF.

CDR3 coding DNA: TGTGCCAGCAGGGCAGGGGCCTCTAACTATGGCTACACCTTC. Residues: CASRAGASNYGYTF. V gene TRBV25-1 combines with J gene TRBJ1-2; D possibly corresponds to TRBD1 (6 bases). The CDR3 extends over 14 amino acids. V was pared by 6 bases and J by 0 bases, with 11 bases between. Germline CDR1 is MGHDK and CDR2 is SYGVNS.

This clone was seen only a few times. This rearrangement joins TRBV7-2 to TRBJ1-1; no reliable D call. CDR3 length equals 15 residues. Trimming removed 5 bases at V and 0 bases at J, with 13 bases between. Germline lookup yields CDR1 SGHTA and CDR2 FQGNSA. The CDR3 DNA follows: TGTGCCAGCAGCCAACTAGAGAACATGAACACTGAAGCTTTCTTT. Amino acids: CASSQLENMNTEAFF.

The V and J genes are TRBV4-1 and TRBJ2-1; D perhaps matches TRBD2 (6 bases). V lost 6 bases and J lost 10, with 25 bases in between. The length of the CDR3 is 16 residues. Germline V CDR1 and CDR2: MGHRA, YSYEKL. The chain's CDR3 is CASRSLGSGLQGEQFF. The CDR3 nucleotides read TGCGCCAGCAGATCCTTAGGTAGCGGACTACAAGGGGAGCAGTTCTTC.

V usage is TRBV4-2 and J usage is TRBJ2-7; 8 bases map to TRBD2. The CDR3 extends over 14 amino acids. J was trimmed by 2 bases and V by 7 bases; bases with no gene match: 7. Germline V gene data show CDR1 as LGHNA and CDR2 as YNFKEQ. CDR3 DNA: TGTGCCAGCAAACCCAGCGGGAGCCCCTACGAGCAGTACTTC. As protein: CASKPSGSPYEQYF.

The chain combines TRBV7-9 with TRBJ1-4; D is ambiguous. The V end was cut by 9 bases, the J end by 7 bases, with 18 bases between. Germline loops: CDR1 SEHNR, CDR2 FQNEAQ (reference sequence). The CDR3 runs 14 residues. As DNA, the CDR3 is TGTGCCAGTAGCGGTTGGGAGGGAGCTGAAAAACTGTTTTTT. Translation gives CASSGWEGAEKLFF.

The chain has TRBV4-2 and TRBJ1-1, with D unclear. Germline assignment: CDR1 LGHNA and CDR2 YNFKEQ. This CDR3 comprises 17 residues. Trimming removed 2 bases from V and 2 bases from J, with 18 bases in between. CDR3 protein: CASSQSPIFGLNTEAFF. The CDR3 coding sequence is TGTGCCAGCAGCCAATCCCCTATATTCGGGTTAAACACTGAAGCTTTCTTT.

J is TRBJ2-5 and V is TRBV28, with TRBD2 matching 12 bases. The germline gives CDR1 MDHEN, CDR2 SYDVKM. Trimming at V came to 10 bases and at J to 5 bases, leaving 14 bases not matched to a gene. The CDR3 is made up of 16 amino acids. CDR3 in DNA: TGTGCCACCCAGGGGTCTAGCGGGAGGGCCGAGGAGACCCAGTACTTC. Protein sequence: CATQGSSGRAEETQYF.

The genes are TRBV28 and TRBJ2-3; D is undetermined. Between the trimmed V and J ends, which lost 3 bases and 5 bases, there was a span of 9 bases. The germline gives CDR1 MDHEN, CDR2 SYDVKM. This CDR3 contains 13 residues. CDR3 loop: CASSLRLEDTQYF. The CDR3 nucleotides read TGTGCCAGCAGTTTGCGACTGGAAGATACGCAGTATTTT.

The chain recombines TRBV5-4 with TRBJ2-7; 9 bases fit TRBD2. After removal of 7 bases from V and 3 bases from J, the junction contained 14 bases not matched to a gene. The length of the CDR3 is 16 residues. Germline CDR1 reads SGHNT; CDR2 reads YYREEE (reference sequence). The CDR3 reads CASGGDIAGDYYEQYF. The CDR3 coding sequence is TGTGCCAGCGGTGGCGATATAGCGGGAGATTACTACGAGCAGTACTTC.

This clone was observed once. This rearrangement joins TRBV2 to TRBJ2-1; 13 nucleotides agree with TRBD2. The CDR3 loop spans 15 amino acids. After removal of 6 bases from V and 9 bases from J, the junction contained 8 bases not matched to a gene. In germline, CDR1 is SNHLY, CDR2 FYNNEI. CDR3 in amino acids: CASSDGGLAGAEQFF. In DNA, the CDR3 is TGTGCCAGCAGCGACGGTGGACTAGCGGGAGCTGAGCAGTTCTTC.

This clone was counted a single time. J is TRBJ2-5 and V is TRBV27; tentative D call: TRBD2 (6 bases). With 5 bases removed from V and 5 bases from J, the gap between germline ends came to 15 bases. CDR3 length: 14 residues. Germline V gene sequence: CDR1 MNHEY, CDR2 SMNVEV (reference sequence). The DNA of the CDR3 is TGTGCCAGCAGTCCCCTTCGGGGGACGGAGACCCAGTACTTC. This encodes CASSPLRGTETQYF.

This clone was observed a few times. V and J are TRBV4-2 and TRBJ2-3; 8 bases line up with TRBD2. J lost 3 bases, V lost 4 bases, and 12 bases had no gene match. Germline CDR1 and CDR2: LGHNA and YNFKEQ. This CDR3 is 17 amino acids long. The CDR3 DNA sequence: TGTGCCAGCAGCCCCCGCGGTTCGGGAGGGCCTACAGATACGCAGTATTTT. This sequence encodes CASSPRGSGGPTDTQYF.